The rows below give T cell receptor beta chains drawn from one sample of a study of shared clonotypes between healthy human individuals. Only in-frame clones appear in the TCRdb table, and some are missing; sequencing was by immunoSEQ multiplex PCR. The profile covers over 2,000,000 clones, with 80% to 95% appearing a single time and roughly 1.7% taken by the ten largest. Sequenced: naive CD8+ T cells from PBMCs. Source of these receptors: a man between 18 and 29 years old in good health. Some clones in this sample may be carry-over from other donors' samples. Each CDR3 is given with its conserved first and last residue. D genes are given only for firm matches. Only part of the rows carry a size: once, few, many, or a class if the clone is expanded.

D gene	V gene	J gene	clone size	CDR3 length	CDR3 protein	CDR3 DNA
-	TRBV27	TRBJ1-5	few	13	CASSLEVRQPQHF	TGTGCCAGCAGTTTAGAGGTTCGTCAGCCCCAGCATTTT
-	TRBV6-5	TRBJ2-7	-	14	CASRAAGAFYEQYF	TGTGCCAGCAGGGCGGCAGGGGCTTTCTACGAGCAGTACTTC
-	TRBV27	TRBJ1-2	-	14	CASSSGRTFYGYTF	TGTGCCAGCAGTTCCGGTCGCACTTTCTATGGCTACACCTTC
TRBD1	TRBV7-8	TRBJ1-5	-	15	CASSLQTGAGQPQHF	TGTGCCAGCAGCTTACAGACAGGGGCGGGTCAGCCCCAGCATTTT
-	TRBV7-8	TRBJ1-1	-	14	CASSLMRGGTEAFF	TGTGCCAGCAGCTTAATGCGGGGGGGCACTGAAGCTTTCTTT
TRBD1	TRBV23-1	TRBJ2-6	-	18	CASSILGQASSGANVLTF	TGCGCCAGCAGTATACTGGGACAGGCAAGCTCTGGGGCCAACGTCCTGACTTTC
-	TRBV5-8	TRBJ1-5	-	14	CASSLVLPNQPQHF	TGTGCCAGCAGCTTGGTACTTCCTAATCAGCCCCAGCATTTT
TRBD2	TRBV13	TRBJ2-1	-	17	CASSLGSGVRDYNEQFF	TGTGCCAGCAGCTTAGGAAGCGGGGTACGTGATTACAATGAGCAGTTCTTC
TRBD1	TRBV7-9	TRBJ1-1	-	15	CASSRLRTGYTEAFF	TGTGCCAGCAGCCGACTTAGGACAGGGTACACTGAAGCTTTCTTT
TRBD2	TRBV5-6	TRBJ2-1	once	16	CASSLALAGAHNEQFF	TGTGCCAGCAGCTTGGCACTAGCGGGAGCCCACAATGAGCAGTTCTTC
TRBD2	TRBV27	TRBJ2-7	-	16	CASSALTGLAVYEQYF	TGTGCCAGCAGTGCCCTTACGGGACTAGCGGTCTACGAGCAGTACTTC
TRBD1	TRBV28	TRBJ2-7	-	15	CASNHGTGGFEEQYF	TGTGCCAGCAATCATGGGACAGGGGGCTTTGAAGAGCAGTACTTC
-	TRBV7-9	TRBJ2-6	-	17	CASSLVYVGSGANVLTF	TGTGCCAGCAGCTTAGTTTATGTAGGTTCTGGGGCCAACGTCCTGACTTTC
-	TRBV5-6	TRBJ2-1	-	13	CASSSVESGEQFF	TGTGCCAGCAGCTCGGTGGAAAGCGGGGAGCAGTTCTTC
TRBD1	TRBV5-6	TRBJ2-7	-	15	CASSFPGQGSDEQYF	TGTGCCAGCAGCTTCCCGGGACAGGGGTCGGACGAGCAGTACTTC
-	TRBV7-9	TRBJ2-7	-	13	CASSNAGLYEQYF	TGTGCCAGCAGCAACGCAGGGTTGTACGAGCAGTACTTC
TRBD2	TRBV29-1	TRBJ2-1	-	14	CSAISGRAYNEQFF	TGCAGCGCCATTAGCGGGAGGGCCTACAATGAGCAGTTCTTC
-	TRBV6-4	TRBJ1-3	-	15	CASRRTEISGNTIYF	TGTGCCAGCAGGAGGACGGAGATCTCTGGAAACACCATATATTTT
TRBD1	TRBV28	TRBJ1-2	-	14	CASSLRGTVNGYTF	TGTGCCAGCAGCCTTCGAGGGACAGTCAATGGCTACACCTTC
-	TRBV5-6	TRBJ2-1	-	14	CASSLDRVDDEQFF	TGTGCCAGCAGCTTGGACAGGGTGGACGATGAGCAGTTCTTC
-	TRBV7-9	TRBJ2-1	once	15	CASRTGAGYYNEQFF	TGTGCCAGCAGGACGGGGGCAGGGTACTACAATGAGCAGTTCTTC
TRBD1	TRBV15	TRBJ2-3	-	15	CATSERTGGTDTQYF	TGTGCCACCAGCGAAAGGACAGGGGGCACAGATACGCAGTATTTT
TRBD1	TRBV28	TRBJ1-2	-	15	CASSPSQGADYGYTF	TGTGCCAGCAGTCCGTCACAGGGGGCGGACTATGGCTACACCTTC
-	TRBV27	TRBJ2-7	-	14	CASSLGAGLYEQYF	TGTGCCAGCAGTTTAGGGGCAGGGCTGTACGAGCAGTACTTC
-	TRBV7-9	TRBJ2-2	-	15	CASSLGSGPTGELFF	TGTGCCAGCAGCTTAGGATCCGGCCCCACCGGGGAGCTGTTTTTT
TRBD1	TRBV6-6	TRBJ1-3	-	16	CASSPNRGLLGNTIYF	TGTGCCAGCAGTCCGAACAGGGGGCTTCTTGGGAACACCATATATTTT
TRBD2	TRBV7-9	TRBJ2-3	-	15	CASSLVAGGPDTQYF	TGTGCCAGCAGCTTGGTAGCGGGAGGGCCAGATACGCAGTATTTT
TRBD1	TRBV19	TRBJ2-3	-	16	CASSIGGQGNTDTQYF	TGTGCCAGTAGTATAGGCGGACAGGGAAATACAGATACGCAGTATTTT
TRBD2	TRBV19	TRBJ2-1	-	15	CASSIDELAGSEQFF	TGTGCCAGTAGTATAGATGAGCTAGCGGGAAGTGAGCAGTTCTTC
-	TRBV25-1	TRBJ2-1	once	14	CASSEIEAPIGQFF	TGTGCCAGCAGTGAAATAGAGGCTCCTATAGGGCAGTTCTTC
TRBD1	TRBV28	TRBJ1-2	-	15	CASSFGGGGNYGYTF	TGTGCCAGCAGTTTTGGAGGAGGGGGCAACTATGGCTACACCTTC
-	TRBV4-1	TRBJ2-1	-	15	CASSQDGSSYNEQFF	TGCGCCAGCAGCCAAGATGGGAGCTCCTACAATGAGCAGTTCTTC
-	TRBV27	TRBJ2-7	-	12	CASSTGFYEQYF	TGTGCCAGCAGTACAGGATTCTACGAGCAGTACTTC
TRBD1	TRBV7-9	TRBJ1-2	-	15	CASSWTGTPYYGYTF	TGTGCCAGCAGCTGGACAGGGACCCCATACTATGGCTACACCTTC
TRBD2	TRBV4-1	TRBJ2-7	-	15	CASSPKLAGTGEQYF	TGCGCCAGCAGCCCCAAACTAGCGGGTACGGGCGAGCAGTACTTC
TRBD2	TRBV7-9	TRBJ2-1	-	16	CASSSIAGRADNEQFF	TGTGCCAGCAGCTCCATAGCGGGTAGGGCAGACAATGAGCAGTTCTTC
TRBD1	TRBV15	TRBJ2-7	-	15	CATSSRRQGVGEQYF	TGTGCCACCAGCAGTCGGAGACAGGGAGTAGGAGAGCAGTACTTC
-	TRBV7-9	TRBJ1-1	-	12	CASSRGTTEAFF	TGTGCCAGCAGCCGGGGGACCACTGAAGCTTTCTTT
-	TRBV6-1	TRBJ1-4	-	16	CASSEASEGGGEKLFF	TGTGCCAGCAGTGAAGCCTCCGAGGGTGGTGGCGAAAAACTGTTTTTT
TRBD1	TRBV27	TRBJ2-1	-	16	CASSLSAGTGDTEQFF	TGTGCCAGCAGTTTATCAGCGGGGACAGGGGATACTGAGCAGTTCTTC
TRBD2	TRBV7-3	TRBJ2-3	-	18	CASSFSRLAGDGTDTQYF	TGTGCCAGCAGCTTCTCAAGACTAGCGGGAGATGGCACAGATACGCAGTATTTT
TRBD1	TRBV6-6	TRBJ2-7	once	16	CASRGKDRFRSYEQYF	TGTGCCAGCAGAGGGAAGGACAGGTTTCGCTCCTACGAGCAGTACTTC
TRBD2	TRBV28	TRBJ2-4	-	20	CASRASGRATPLNGKNIQYF	TGTGCCAGCAGGGCTAGCGGGAGGGCCACCCCCCTTAACGGCAAAAACATTCAGTACTTC
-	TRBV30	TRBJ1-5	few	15	CAWSPDSLSNQPQHF	TGTGCCTGGAGTCCTGACAGCCTTAGCAATCAGCCCCAGCATTTT
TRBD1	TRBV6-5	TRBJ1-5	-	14	CASSPTGSNQPQHF	TGTGCCAGCAGCCCGACAGGGAGTAATCAGCCCCAGCATTTT
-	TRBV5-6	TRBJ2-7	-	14	CASSFLGSSYEQYF	TGTGCCAGCAGCTTTTTGGGCAGCTCCTACGAGCAGTACTTC
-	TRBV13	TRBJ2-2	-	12	CASSFRAGELFF	TGTGCCAGCAGCTTCCGTGCCGGGGAGCTGTTTTTT
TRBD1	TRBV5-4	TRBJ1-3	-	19	CASSPRPGTGVDSGNTIYF	TGTGCCAGCAGCCCACGTCCCGGGACAGGGGTCGACTCTGGAAACACCATATATTTT
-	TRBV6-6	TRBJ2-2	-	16	CASTRERQSNTGELFF	TGTGCCAGCACGAGAGAACGGCAGTCGAACACCGGGGAGCTGTTTTTT
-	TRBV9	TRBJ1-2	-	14	CASSVGVANYGYTF	TGTGCCAGCAGCGTAGGTGTAGCTAACTATGGCTACACCTTC
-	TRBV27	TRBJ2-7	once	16	CASSFGYGGTTYEQYF	TGTGCCAGCAGTTTCGGGTATGGAGGGACAACCTACGAGCAGTACTTC
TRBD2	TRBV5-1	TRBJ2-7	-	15	CASSLSLAGTYEQYF	TGCGCCAGCAGCTTGAGTTTAGCGGGGACCTACGAGCAGTACTTC
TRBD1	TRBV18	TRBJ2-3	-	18	CASSPGTGRGHGTDTQYF	TGTGCCAGCTCGCCTGGGACAGGGAGAGGGCATGGCACAGATACGCAGTATTTT
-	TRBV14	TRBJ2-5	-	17	CASSQAVGAVWLETQYF	TGTGCCAGCAGCCAAGCGGTGGGGGCGGTATGGTTGGAGACCCAGTACTTC
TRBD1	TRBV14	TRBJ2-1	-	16	CASSQVPGQGDNEQFF	TGTGCCAGCAGCCAAGTCCCGGGACAGGGCGACAATGAGCAGTTCTTC
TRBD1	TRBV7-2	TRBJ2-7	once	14	CASSLSRGSYEQYF	TGTGCCAGCAGCTTATCCAGGGGGTCCTACGAGCAGTACTTC
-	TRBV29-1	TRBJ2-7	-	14	CSVEDRNQSYEQYF	TGCAGCGTTGAAGATCGGAACCAATCCTACGAGCAGTACTTC
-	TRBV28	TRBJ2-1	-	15	CASSLSPTGYNEQFF	TGTGCCAGCAGTTTATCTCCCACAGGTTACAATGAGCAGTTCTTC
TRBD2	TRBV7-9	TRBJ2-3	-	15	CASSLTGGPRDTQYF	TGTGCCAGCAGCTTGACGGGAGGGCCAAGAGATACGCAGTATTTT